This is a list of T cell receptor beta chains from one sample in a study of cytomegalovirus exposure and HLA in healthy donors. Profiled with immunoSEQ multiplex PCR; TCRdb holds only in-frame clones, not every one. Among some 100,000 clones, under 80% were seen once, and the ten largest hold about 4.9%. What was sequenced was PBMCs. The receptors originated from a woman younger than 30 in good health and CMV-seropositive. The conserved cysteine and the conserved F or W are not part of the CDR3 here.

cdr3_aa	v_call	j_call
ATSRDPSGPYEQY	TRBV15	TRBJ2-7
ASSWRLAGGQSYEQY	TRBV28	TRBJ2-7
ASSGPEAF	TRBV19	TRBJ1-1
ASSAPIEEQY	TRBV28	TRBJ2-7
ASTLGVGRGEKLF	TRBV5-1	TRBJ1-4
SVEATVYLDGYT	TRBV29-1	TRBJ1-2
ASSASTGPYEQY	TRBV9	TRBJ2-7
ASSQRTDAYEQY	TRBV19	TRBJ2-7
AYSDGIGSYEQY	TRBV30	.
ASSTLTFPYGYT	TRBV19	TRBJ1-2
ATGEGGTDTQY	TRBV10-3	TRBJ2-3
ASSKEGARYTEAF	TRBV7-2	TRBJ1-1
ASSSIGDTEAF	TRBV7-3	TRBJ1-1
ASSLLDRERRTEAF	TRBV28	TRBJ1-1
ATSRVGAGYYGYT	TRBV15	TRBJ1-2
ASSLGQGRTGELF	TRBV18	TRBJ2-2
ASRVTGDSYGYT	TRBV4-3	TRBJ1-2
ASSFQNQPQH	TRBV27	TRBJ1-5
ASSLQGAYEQY	TRBV11-3	.
ASTLDMTSGNEQY	TRBV6-6	TRBJ2-7
ASSFPQVGGSTDTQY	TRBV28	TRBJ2-3
ASRDPGGAYNEQF	TRBV19	TRBJ2-1
ASSYSAGGPSEQY	TRBV6-5	TRBJ2-7
ASSQTGESPQH	TRBV14	TRBJ1-5
ASSLRSLLAYT	TRBV28	TRBJ1-2
ASSLGGTGSNEQY	TRBV5-1	TRBJ2-7
AGSLAGDSNQPQH	TRBV5-1	TRBJ1-5
ASSQGAGQQETQY	TRBV4-3	TRBJ2-5
ASSLIEDWRETQY	TRBV28	TRBJ2-5
ASSSAGSMGSYEQY	TRBV7-2	TRBJ2-7
SVDGDTGELF	TRBV29-1	TRBJ2-2
SVSRVLGNTEAF	TRBV29-1	TRBJ1-1
ASSPPPDTQY	TRBV7-9	TRBJ2-3
ASSIPGDTHEQY	TRBV19	TRBJ2-7
ASSVDTSNSDTQY	TRBV9	TRBJ2-3
ATRTPLENEQF	TRBV6-5	TRBJ2-1
ASSQAILAGGSNEQF	TRBV4-1	TRBJ2-1
ASSPRGDTQY	TRBV28	TRBJ2-3
ASSHWGQGADEQY	TRBV4-3	TRBJ2-7
ASSVRQGQRDTQY	TRBV7-6	TRBJ2-3
ASSVGDRGSYGYT	TRBV9	TRBJ1-2
ASSQVSGSIGWYEQY	TRBV7-2	TRBJ2-7
ATRLSNTGGNTEAF	TRBV15	TRBJ1-1
AWRTSGSGRELF	TRBV30	TRBJ2-2
ASSQDLTSGSYNEQF	TRBV4-3	TRBJ2-1
AISPGQLSSYEQY	TRBV10-3	TRBJ2-7
ASNPGLAGSTDTQY	TRBV19	TRBJ2-3
ASSLGDFNQPQH	TRBV5-6	TRBJ1-5
AWSGDVGSGAGETQY	TRBV30	TRBJ2-5
ASSTGYNQPQH	TRBV7-2	TRBJ1-5
AISGLADYEQY	TRBV10-3	TRBJ2-7
ASTVGGRAEKLF	TRBV25-1	TRBJ1-4
ASSAPGQGKETQY	TRBV7-2	TRBJ2-5
AIKLLAGGHEQY	TRBV10-3	TRBJ2-7
ASDNGNEQF	TRBV7-3	TRBJ2-1
ASSLGGGNYGYT	TRBV7-2	TRBJ1-2
SVGGPNSNQPQH	TRBV29-1	TRBJ1-5
AIGRGEGGELF	TRBV10-3	TRBJ2-2